This TCR beta chain was profiled in a study of T cells after posttransplantation cyclophosphamide. Notes on the study in general: TRB clonality was highly associated with recipient CMV seropositivity and reactivation.

Sequencing used immunoSEQ multiplex PCR; TCRdb keeps in-frame clones, though not all of them. The sample carries 11,000 to 15,000 clones, 76% recorded once. Germline V CDR1 and CDR2: GTSNPN, SVGIG (reference sequence). The CDR3 sequence is 16 residues long. Trimming cost V 1 base and J 5 bases; bases outside gene matches: 10. Comment on this clone: Its antigen is undetermined.

The specimen sequenced was memory CD4+ T cells sorted from PBMCs. The V and J genes are TRBV30 and TRBJ2-7; TRBD2 matches 11 bases. The sequence derives from a man aged 50 to 59. CDR3 sequence reads: CAWSEVLTSGTDEQYF. As DNA, the CDR3 is TGTGCCTGGAGTGAGGTCCTGACTAGCGGGACCGACGAGCAGTACTTC.